The 4 T cell receptor beta chains listed next were all sequenced from one sample in a study of shared clonotypes between healthy human individuals. TCRdb keeps only in-frame clones here, not all; method: immunoSEQ multiplex PCR. The sample lists more than 550,000 clones; just over 90% were seen once. Selected positively for CCR7 and CD45RO-negative, naive CD8 cells excluded terminally differentiated effector memory CD45RA+ cells. Source material: naive CD8+ T cells sorted from blood. The origin of the receptors is a man aged 30 to 45 in good health.

This chain joins TRBV7-8 and TRBJ1-1; TRBD1 aligns across 7 bases. In germline, CDR1 is SGHVS, CDR2 FQNEAQ. The V segment lost 0 bases and the J segment 4 bases; nucleotides outside the gene matches: 11. The CDR3 contains 17 residues. This CDR3 is CASSLARAAGQSTEAFF. The DNA for the CDR3 is TGTGCCAGCAGCTTAGCGCGGGCGGCGGGACAGAGCACTGAAGCTTTCTTT. Variable domain in full (rest from reference TRBV7-8 and TRBJ1-1): GAGVSQSPRYKVAKRGQDVALRCDPISGHVSLFWYQQALGQGPEFLTYFQNEAQLDKSGLPSDRFFAERPEGSVSTLKIQRTQQEDSAVYLCASSLARAAGQSTEAFFGQGTRLTVV.

This clone has a single count. The rearrangement joins TRBV27 to TRBJ2-2; D is undetermined. Trimming shortened V by 2 bases and J by 1 base, and 8 bases separated the two germline ends. This CDR3 region has 15 residues. Germline V gene sequence: CDR1 MNHEY, CDR2 SMNVEV (reference sequence). Written as DNA, the CDR3 is TGTGCCAGCAGTTTAAGAGTCGGGAACACCGGGGAGCTGTTTTTT. It codes for CASSLRVGNTGELFF.

V and J are TRBV9 and TRBJ2-1; D is possibly TRBD2 (5 bases). This CDR3 is built from 13 residues. Germline V CDR1 and CDR2: SGDLS, YYNGEE. The V end lost 0 bases, the J end lost 10 bases, and 11 bases lay between the germline ends. The CDR3 loop is CASSVGQEGEQFF. Written as DNA, the CDR3 is TGTGCCAGCAGCGTAGGGCAAGAGGGAGAGCAGTTCTTC.

This sequence joins TRBV5-6 and TRBJ2-7, with D perhaps matching TRBD2 (6 bases). V was clipped by 4 bases and J by 0 bases, with 14 bases between them. The CDR3 has 15 amino acids. CDR1 is SGHDT and CDR2 is YYEEEE in the germline V gene. In DNA, the CDR3 is TGTGCCAGCAGCGGGGGGACCGGGAGCTCCTACGAGCAGTACTTC. Translation gives CASSGGTGSSYEQYF.